This TCR beta chain was observed in a study of human T cells and chemical hapten exposure. The wider study: Chiefly female patients presented with alopecia areata, totalis or universalis.

The time point: patch test 1, 2 weeks after DPC sensitization. Treatment: therapeutic diphenylcyclopropenone sensitization with weekly scalp DPC. With 2 bases clipped from V and 0 bases from J, the junction kept 5 bases outside the gene matches. The CDR3 runs to 16 residues. The V gene's germline CDR1 is MNHEY and CDR2 SVGEGT. TCRdb recomputed calls from the RACE reads with MiXCR, one row per CDR3 protein. The repertoire holds roughly 180,000 distinct CDR3 sequences, with about 14% as singletons. The clonotype was recovered from a woman under 40 with alopecia areata. Some clones in this sample may be carry-over from other donors' samples. The gene calls are TRBV6-2 or TRBV6-3 and TRBJ2-5; 8 bases map to TRBD2. Here the sequenced sample was whole blood, taken in connection with sensitization to the hapten diphenylcyclopropenone (DPC). Written as DNA, the CDR3 is TGTGCCAGCAGTTACGGCCAGCGGGGGTACCAAGAGACCCAGTACTTC. Translation gives CASSYGQRGYQETQYF.